This entry concerns a single T cell receptor (beta chain). Its target is not known. These data come from a study of response to subunit inactivated influenza vaccine. This CDR3 spans 16 amino acids. Trimming left V 6 bases short and J 2 bases short, with 20 bases between. The germline V gene has CDR1 MDHEN and CDR2 SYDVKM. Study-wide findings and caveats: Authors suggested each seasonal flu vaccination may recruit only limited numbers of new T cells.

TCRdb recomputed calls from the RT-PCR reads with MiXCR, one row per CDR3 protein. There are over 750,000 distinct CDR3 sequences in the sample; over 20% occur only once, and roughly 10% lies in the top ten. The V and J genes are TRBV28 and TRBJ2-7, with D possibly TRBD2 on 6 matching bases. The sample in question was PBMCs from blood, obtained about 5 days after vaccination. This receptor was identified in a man over 45 who received an inactivated influenza vaccine. This chain's CDR3 is CASSPPTSKLAYEQYF. The CDR3 nucleotides read TGTGCCAGCAGCCCTCCTACTAGCAAGCTCGCCTACGAGCAGTACTTC. Combining the CDR3 with reference TRBV28 and TRBJ2-7 gives the whole variable domain DVKVTQSSRYLVKRTGEKVFLECVQDMDHENMFWYRQDPGLGLRLIYFSYDVKMKEKGDIPEGYSVSREKKERFSLILESASTNQTSMYLCASSPPTSKLAYEQYFGPGTRLTVT.